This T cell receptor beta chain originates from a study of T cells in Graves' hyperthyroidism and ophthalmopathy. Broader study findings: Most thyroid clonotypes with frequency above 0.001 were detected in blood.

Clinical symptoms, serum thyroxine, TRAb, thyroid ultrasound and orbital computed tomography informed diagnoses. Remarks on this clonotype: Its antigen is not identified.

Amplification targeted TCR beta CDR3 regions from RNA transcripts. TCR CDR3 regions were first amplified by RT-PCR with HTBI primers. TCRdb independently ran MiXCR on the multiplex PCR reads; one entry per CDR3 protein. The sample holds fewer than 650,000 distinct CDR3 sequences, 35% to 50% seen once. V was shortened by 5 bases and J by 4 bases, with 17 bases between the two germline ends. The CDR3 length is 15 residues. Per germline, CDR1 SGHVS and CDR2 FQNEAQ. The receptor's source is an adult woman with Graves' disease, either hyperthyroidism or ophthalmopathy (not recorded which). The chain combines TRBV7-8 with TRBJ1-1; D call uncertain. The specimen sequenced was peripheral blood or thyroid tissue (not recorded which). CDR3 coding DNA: TGTGCCAGCAGCCCCCTGGCACCCAGGACCACTGAAGCTTTCTTT. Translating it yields CASSPLAPRTTEAFF.